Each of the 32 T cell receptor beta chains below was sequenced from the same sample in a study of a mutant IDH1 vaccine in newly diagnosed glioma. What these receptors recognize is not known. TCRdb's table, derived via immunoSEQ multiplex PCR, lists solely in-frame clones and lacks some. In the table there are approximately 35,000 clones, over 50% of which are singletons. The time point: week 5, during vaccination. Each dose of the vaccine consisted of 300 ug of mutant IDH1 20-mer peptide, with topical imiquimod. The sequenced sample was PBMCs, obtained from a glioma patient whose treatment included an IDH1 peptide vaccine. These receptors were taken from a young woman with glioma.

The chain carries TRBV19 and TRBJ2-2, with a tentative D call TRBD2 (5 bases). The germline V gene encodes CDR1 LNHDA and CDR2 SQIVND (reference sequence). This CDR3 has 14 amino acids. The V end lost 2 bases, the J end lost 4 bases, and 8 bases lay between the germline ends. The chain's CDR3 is CASSISGFTGELFF. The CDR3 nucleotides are TGTGCCAGTAGTATATCGGGATTCACCGGGGAGCTGTTTTTT.

For the CDR3, the DNA is TGTGCCAGCAGCGCAAAAACCGGGACAGGGGGCGAAAAACTGTTTTTT. Translated: CASSAKTGTGGEKLFF. The chain is built from TRBV7-8 and TRBJ1-4; TRBD1 agrees at 12 bases. Per germline, CDR1 SGHVS and CDR2 FQNEAQ. The CDR3 is 16 amino acids. V lost 5 bases, J lost 8 bases, and 9 bases stayed unmatched. The whole variable domain, remainder taken from reference TRBV7-8 and TRBJ1-4, is GAGVSQSPRYKVAKRGQDVALRCDPISGHVSLFWYQQALGQGPEFLTYFQNEAQLDKSGLPSDRFFAERPEGSVSTLKIQRTQQEDSAVYLCASSAKTGTGGEKLFFGSGTQLSVL.

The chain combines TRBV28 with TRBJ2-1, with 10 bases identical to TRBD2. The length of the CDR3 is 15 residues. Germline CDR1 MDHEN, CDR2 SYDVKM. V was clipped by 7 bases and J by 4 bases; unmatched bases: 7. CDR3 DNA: TGTGCCAGCAACCCCGGGACTAGCGTGTACAATGAGCAGTTCTTC. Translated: CASNPGTSVYNEQFF.

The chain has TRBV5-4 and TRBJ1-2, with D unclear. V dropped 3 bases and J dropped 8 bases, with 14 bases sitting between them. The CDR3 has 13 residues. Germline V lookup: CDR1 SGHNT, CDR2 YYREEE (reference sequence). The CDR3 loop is CASSSKLREGYTF. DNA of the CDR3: TGTGCCAGCAGCTCGAAGCTTCGGGAAGGCTACACCTTC. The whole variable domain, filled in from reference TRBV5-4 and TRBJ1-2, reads ETGVTQSPTHLIKTRGQQVTLRCSSQSGHNTVSWYQQALGQGPQFIFQYYREEENGRGNFPPRFSGLQFPNYSSELNVNALELDDSALYLCASSSKLREGYTFGSGTRLTVV.

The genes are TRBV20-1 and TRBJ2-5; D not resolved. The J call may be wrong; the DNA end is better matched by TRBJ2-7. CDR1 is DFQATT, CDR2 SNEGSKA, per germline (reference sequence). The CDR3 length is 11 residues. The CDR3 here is CSAREAYEQYF. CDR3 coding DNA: TGCAGTGCTAGAGAGGCCTACGAGCAGTACTTC.

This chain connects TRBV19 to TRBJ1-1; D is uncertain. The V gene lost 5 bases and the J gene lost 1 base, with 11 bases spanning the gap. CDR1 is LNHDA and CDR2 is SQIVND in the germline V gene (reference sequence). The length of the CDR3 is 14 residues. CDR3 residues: CASSPETTNTEAFF. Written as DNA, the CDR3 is TGTGCCAGTAGTCCCGAAACAACGAACACTGAAGCTTTCTTT.

CDR3 DNA sequence: TGTGCCATCAGTGATAGACAGGGGGCCGACAATGAGCAGTTCTTC. This translates into CAISDRQGADNEQFF. The chain recombines TRBV10-3 with TRBJ2-1, with 10 positions matching TRBD1. CDR1 is ENHRY, CDR2 SYGVKD, per germline. Trimming at V came to 3 bases and at J to 5 bases, leaving 4 bases not matched to a gene. The CDR3 contains 15 residues.

The CDR3 bases are TGTGCCAGCAGCCAAGGTGGTAGTTCCTACGAGCAGTACTTC. Protein: CASSQGGSSYEQYF. The chain has TRBV4-2 and TRBJ2-7; D uncertain. The CDR3 totals 14 residues. Germline V gene lookup returns CDR1 LGHNA and CDR2 YNFKEQ. V shed 1 base and J shed 1 base, with 8 bases lying between them.

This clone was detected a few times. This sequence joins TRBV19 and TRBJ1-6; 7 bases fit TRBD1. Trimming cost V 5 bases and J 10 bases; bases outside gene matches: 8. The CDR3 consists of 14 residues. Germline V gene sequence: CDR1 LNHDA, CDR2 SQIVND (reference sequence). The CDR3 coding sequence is TGTGCCAGTAGTGACAACAGGGGAAACTCACCCCTCCACTTT. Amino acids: CASSDNRGNSPLHF.

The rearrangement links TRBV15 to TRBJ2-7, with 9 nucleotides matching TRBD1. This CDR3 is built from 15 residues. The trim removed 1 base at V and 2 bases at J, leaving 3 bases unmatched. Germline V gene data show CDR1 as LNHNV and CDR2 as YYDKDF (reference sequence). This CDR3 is CATSRGGQGPYEQYF. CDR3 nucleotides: TGTGCCACCAGCAGAGGGGGACAGGGACCCTACGAGCAGTACTTC.

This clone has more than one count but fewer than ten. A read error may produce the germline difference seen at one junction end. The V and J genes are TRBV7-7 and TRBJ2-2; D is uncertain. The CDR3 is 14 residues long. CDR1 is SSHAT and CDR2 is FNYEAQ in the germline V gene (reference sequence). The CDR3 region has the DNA TGTGCTAGCAGCTTCGGGCGGTACACCGGGGAGCTGTTTTTT. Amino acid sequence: CASSFGRYTGELFF.

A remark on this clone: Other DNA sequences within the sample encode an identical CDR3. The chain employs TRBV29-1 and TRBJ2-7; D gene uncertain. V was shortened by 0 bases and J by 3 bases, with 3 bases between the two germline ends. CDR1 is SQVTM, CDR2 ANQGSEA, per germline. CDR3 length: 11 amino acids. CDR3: CSVEEGYEQYF. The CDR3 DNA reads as TGCAGCGTTGAAGAGGGCTACGAGCAGTACTTC.

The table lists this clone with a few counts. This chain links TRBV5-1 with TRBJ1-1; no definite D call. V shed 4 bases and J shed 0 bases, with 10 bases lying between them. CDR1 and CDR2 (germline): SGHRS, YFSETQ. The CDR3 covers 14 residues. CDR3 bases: TGCGCCAGCAGCCTGAGGGCGGTGAACACTGAAGCTTTCTTT. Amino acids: CASSLRAVNTEAFF.

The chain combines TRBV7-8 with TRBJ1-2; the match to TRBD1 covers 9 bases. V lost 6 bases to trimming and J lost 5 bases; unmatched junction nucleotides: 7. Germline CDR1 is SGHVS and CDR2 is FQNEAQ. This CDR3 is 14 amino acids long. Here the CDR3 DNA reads TGTGCCAGCAGTCCGGGACAGGGTTTATATGGCTACACCTTC. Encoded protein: CASSPGQGLYGYTF.

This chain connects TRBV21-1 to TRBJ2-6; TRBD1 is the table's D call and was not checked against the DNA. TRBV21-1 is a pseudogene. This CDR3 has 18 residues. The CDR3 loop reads CASSRTGQEGTGANVLTF. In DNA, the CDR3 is TGTGCCAGCAGCAGAACCGGACAGGAAGGAACTGGGGCCAACGTCCTGACTTTC.

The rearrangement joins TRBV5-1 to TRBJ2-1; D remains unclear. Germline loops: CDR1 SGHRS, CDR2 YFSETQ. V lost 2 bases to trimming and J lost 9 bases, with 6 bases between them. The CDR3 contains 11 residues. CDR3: CASSLALEQFF. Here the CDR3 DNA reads TGCGCCAGCAGCTTAGCCCTTGAGCAGTTCTTC. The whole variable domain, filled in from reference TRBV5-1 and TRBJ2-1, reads KAGVTQTPRYLIKTRGQQVTLSCSPISGHRSVSWYQQTPGQGLQFLFEYFSETQRNKGNFPGRFSGRQFSNSRSEMNVSTLELGDSALYLCASSLALEQFFGPGTRLTVL.

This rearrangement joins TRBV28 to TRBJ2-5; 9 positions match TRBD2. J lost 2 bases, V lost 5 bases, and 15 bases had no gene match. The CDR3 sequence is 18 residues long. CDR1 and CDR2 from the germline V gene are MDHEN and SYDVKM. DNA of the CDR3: TGTGCCAGCAGTCCAACCTTAGCGGGAGTCGGTTCACAAGAGACCCAGTACTTC. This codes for CASSPTLAGVGSQETQYF.

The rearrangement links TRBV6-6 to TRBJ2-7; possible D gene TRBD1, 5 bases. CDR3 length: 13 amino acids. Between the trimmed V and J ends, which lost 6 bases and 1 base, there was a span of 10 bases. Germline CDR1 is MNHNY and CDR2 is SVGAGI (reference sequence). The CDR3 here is CASRPQGSYEQYF. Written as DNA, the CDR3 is TGTGCCAGCAGACCCCAGGGTTCCTACGAGCAGTACTTC.

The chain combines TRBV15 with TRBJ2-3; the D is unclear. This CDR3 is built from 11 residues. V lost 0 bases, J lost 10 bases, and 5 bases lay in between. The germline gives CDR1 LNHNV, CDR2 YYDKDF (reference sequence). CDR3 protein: CATSRDNAQYF. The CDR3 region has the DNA TGTGCCACCAGCAGAGATAACGCGCAGTATTTT.

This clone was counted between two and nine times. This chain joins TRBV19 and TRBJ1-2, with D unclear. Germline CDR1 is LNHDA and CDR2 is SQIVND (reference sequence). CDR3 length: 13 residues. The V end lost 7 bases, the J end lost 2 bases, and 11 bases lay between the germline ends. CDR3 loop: CASTFSENYGYTF. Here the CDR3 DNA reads TGTGCCAGTACCTTCTCAGAAAACTATGGCTACACCTTC.

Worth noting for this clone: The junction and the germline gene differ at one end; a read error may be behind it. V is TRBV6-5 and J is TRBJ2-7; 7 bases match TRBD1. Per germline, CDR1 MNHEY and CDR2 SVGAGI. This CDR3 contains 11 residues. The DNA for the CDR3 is TGTGCCAGCACCTACCAACGGGACAGTTTCTTC. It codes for CASTYQRDSFF.

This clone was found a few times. The CDR3 DNA sequence: TGTGCCATCTCAGGGACAGATCAGCCCCAGCATTTT. Protein sequence: CAISGTDQPQHF. The genes are TRBV10-3 and TRBJ1-5; 7 bases line up with TRBD1. The germline V gene has CDR1 ENHRY and CDR2 SYGVKD. With V trimmed by 8 bases and J by 5 bases, 3 bases remained unmatched. The CDR3 runs 12 residues.

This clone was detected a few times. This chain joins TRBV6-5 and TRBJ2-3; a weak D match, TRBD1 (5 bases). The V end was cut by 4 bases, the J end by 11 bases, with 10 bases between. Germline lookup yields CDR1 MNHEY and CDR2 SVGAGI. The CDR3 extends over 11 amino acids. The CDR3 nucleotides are TGTGCCAGCAGTTCAGGGATTGAGCAGTATTTT. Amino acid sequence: CASSSGIEQYF.

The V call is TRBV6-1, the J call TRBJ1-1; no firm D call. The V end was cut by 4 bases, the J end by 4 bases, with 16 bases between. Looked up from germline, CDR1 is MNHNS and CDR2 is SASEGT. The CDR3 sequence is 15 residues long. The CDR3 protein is CASSGETPAGTEAFF. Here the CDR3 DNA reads TGTGCCAGCAGTGGGGAGACACCGGCCGGCACTGAAGCTTTCTTT.

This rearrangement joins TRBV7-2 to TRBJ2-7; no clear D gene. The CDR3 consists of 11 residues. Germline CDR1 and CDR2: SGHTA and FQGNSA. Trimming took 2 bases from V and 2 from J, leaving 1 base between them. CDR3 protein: CASSLTYEQYF. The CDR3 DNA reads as TGTGCCAGCAGCTTAACCTACGAGCAGTACTTC. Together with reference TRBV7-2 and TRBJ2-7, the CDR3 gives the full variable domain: GAGVSQSPSNKVTEKGKDVELRCDPISGHTALYWYRQSLGQGLEFLIYFQGNSAPDKSGLPSDRFSAERTGGSVSTLTIQRTQQEDSAVYLCASSLTYEQYFGPGTRLTVT.

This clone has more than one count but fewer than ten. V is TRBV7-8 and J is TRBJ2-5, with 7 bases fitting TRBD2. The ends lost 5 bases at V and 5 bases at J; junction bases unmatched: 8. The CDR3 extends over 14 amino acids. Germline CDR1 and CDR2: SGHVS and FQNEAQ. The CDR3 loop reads CASSLRDGGETQYF. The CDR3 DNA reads TGTGCCAGCAGCCTACGGGACGGGGGGGAGACCCAGTACTTC.

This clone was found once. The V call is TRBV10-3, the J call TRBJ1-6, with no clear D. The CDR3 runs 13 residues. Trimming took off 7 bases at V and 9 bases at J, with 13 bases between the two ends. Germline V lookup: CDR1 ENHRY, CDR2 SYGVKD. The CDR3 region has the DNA TGTGCCATCAAGGCTGGGAGGGTTTCACCCCTCCACTTT. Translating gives CAIKAGRVSPLHF.

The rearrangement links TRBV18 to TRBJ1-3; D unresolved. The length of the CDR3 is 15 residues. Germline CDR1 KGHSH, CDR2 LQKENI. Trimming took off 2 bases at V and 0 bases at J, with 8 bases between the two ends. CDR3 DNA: TGTGCCAGCTCACCAATGGCGAGCTCTGGAAACACCATATATTTT. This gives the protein CASSPMASSGNTIYF.

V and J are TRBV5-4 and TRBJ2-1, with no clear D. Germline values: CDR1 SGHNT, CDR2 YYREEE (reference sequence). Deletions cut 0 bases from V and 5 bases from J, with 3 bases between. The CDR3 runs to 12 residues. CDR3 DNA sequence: TGTGCCAGCAGCTTGGTCCACAATGAGCAGTTCTTC. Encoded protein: CASSLVHNEQFF.

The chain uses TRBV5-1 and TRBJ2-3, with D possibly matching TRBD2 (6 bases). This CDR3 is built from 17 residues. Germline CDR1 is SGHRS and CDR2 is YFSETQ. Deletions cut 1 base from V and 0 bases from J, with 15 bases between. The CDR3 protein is CASSLYPLAESTDTQYF. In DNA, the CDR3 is TGCGCCAGCAGCTTGTACCCACTAGCCGAAAGCACAGATACGCAGTATTTT. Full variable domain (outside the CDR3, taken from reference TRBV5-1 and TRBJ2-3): KAGVTQTPRYLIKTRGQQVTLSCSPISGHRSVSWYQQTPGQGLQFLFEYFSETQRNKGNFPGRFSGRQFSNSRSEMNVSTLELGDSALYLCASSLYPLAESTDTQYFGPGTRLTVL.

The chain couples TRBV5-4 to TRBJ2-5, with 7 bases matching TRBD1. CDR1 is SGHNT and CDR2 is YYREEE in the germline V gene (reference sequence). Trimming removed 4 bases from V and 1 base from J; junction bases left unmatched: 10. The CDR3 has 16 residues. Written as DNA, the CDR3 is TGTGCCAGCAGCGGAACCGGGACAGCCTTCCAAGAGACCCAGTACTTC. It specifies CASSGTGTAFQETQYF.

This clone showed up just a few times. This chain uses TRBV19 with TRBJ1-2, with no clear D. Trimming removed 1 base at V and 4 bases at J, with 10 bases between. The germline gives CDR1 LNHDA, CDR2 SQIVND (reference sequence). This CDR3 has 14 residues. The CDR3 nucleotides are TGTGCCAGTAGTATAGGTGAAGTTAGCTATGGCTACACCTTC. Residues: CASSIGEVSYGYTF. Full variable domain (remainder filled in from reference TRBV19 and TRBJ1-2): DGGITQSPKYLFRKEGQNVTLSCEQNLNHDAMYWYRQDPGQGLRLIYYSQIVNDFQKGDIAEGYSVSREKKESFPLTVTSAQKNPTAFYLCASSIGEVSYGYTFGSGTRLTVV.